These 23 T cell receptor beta chains originate from one sample sequenced in a study of blood T cell repertoires in COVID-19. Profiled with immunoSEQ multiplex PCR; TCRdb holds only in-frame clones, not every one. The data hold some 150,000 clones, with around nine tenths observed a single time. Sequencing used peripheral blood. These receptors were collected from a woman in her 70s with acute or convalescent COVID-19.

The chain couples TRBV7-2 to TRBJ1-2, with TRBD1 as a possible D gene (5 bases). Germline CDR1 SGHTA, CDR2 FQGNSA. V lost 1 base and J lost 0, with 15 bases in between. The CDR3 has 17 amino acids. CDR3 in amino acids: CASSLVWQGTTNYGYTF. The CDR3 nucleotides are TGTGCCAGCAGCTTAGTTTGGCAGGGCACGACTAACTATGGCTACACCTTC.

The rearrangement links TRBV5-6 to TRBJ2-3; D perhaps matches TRBD2 (5 bases). This CDR3 comprises 14 residues. V was cut by 1 base and J by 0 bases, with 6 bases left in between. CDR1 SGHDT and CDR2 YYEEEE come from the germline V gene. CDR3 in amino acids: CASSLPGSTDTQYF. The CDR3 DNA reads TGTGCCAGCAGCTTGCCGGGGAGCACAGATACGCAGTATTTT.

This clone came up once. The chain joins TRBV7-8 to TRBJ1-5; 9 bases align to TRBD1. This CDR3 spans 16 amino acids. CDR1 is SGHVS and CDR2 is FQNEAQ in the germline V gene. Trimming cost V 2 bases and J 4 bases; bases outside gene matches: 6. The CDR3 DNA sequence: TGTGCCAGCAGCTTAATAGCCGGGACAGGGAATCAGCCCCAGCATTTT. Encoded protein: CASSLIAGTGNQPQHF.

The CDR3: CASGYGLAVYNEQFF. CDR3 DNA: TGCGCCAGCGGCTACGGACTAGCGGTCTACAATGAGCAGTTCTTC. The rearrangement joins TRBV5-1 to TRBJ2-1; 10 bases line up with TRBD2. The J segment lost 3 bases and the V segment lost 7 bases, leaving 7 bases of the junction unmatched. From germline, CDR1 is SGHRS and CDR2 YFSETQ. The CDR3 length is 15 residues.

The rearrangement links TRBV19 to TRBJ1-2; TRBD1 matches at 9 bases. J lost 8 bases, V lost 6 bases, and 16 bases had no gene match. Germline CDR1 and CDR2: LNHDA and SQIVND (reference sequence). This CDR3 region has 16 residues. CDR3 bases: TGTGCCAGTAGGTGGGGACAGGGCTACGGGTCGGGGGGCTACACCTTC. Translation: CASRWGQGYGSGGYTF.

The rearrangement joins TRBV6-5 to TRBJ1-4; 9 bases agree with TRBD1. Trimming at V came to 6 bases and at J to 5 bases, leaving 4 bases not matched to a gene. CDR3 length equals 14 residues. Germline CDR1 is MNHEY and CDR2 is SVGAGI. Written as DNA, the CDR3 is TGTGCCAGCAGGGACAGGGGCCGAAATGAAAAACTGTTTTTT. Translation gives CASRDRGRNEKLFF.

The chain is built from TRBV10-3 and TRBJ2-3; D not resolved. CDR1 ENHRY and CDR2 SYGVKD come from the germline V gene. Trimming pared 6 bases from V and 2 bases from J, leaving 15 bases between. The CDR3 runs 15 residues. CDR3: CAIRSTELITDTQYF. The CDR3 DNA reads as TGTGCCATCAGGTCAACCGAACTAATCACAGATACGCAGTATTTT.

The chain has TRBV11-3 and TRBJ2-1; 11 bases map to TRBD1. V shed 3 bases, J shed 6 bases, and the junction held 4 bases outside the gene matches. Per the germline V gene, CDR1 is SGHNT and CDR2 is YENEEA. This CDR3 is 15 amino acids long. The CDR3 sequence: CASSFTGTGGNEQFF. The CDR3 nucleotides are TGTGCCAGCAGCTTTACCGGGACAGGGGGCAATGAGCAGTTCTTC.

The chain has TRBV10-3 and TRBJ1-1; D possibly corresponds to TRBD1 (5 bases). V was pared by 5 bases and J by 1 base, with 17 bases between. This CDR3 comprises 16 residues. Germline lookup yields CDR1 ENHRY and CDR2 SYGVKD. This CDR3 is CAISKDGPGGNTEAFF. The CDR3 bases are TGTGCCATCAGTAAAGACGGACCCGGGGGGAACACTGAAGCTTTCTTT.

The CDR3 nucleotides are TGTGCCAACGCAATAGCAGGGGGACCCACCGGGGAGCTGTTTTTT. It codes for CANAIAGGPTGELFF. This chain links TRBV7-9 with TRBJ2-2, with TRBD1 identical over 7 bases. Per germline, CDR1 SEHNR and CDR2 FQNEAQ (reference sequence). V trimming: 10 bases; J trimming: 4 bases; junction bases outside the gene matches: 12. CDR3 length equals 15 residues.

The J gene is TRBJ1-1, the V gene TRBV5-1; 8 bases align to TRBD1. V was pared by 4 bases and J by 2 bases, with 7 bases of the junction left unmatched. The CDR3 sequence is 15 residues long. Per the germline V gene, CDR1 is SGHRS and CDR2 is YFSETQ. The CDR3 nucleotides read TGCGCCAGCAGCGGAGGAACAGGGGGAAACACTGAAGCTTTCTTT. Protein product: CASSGGTGGNTEAFF.

This chain connects TRBV5-8 to TRBJ1-2, with a weak D call TRBD1 (6 bases). This CDR3 is built from 15 residues. Germline V lookup: CDR1 SGHTS, CDR2 YDEGEE. The V gene lost 1 base and the J gene lost 1 base, with 11 bases spanning the gap. CDR3 DNA sequence: TGTGCCAGCAGCTTGACCGGACAGATTAACTATGGCTACACCTTC. This codes for CASSLTGQINYGYTF.

This clone was seen only a few times. The chain carries TRBV18 and TRBJ1-1; 12 nucleotides agree with TRBD1. Trimming at V came to 5 bases and at J to 6 bases, leaving 4 bases not matched to a gene. CDR3 length equals 14 residues. CDR1 is KGHSH and CDR2 is LQKENI in the germline V gene. CDR3 loop: CASSGDRGRPEAFF. The DNA of the CDR3 is TGTGCCAGCTCAGGGGACAGGGGGCGACCTGAAGCTTTCTTT.

The V call is TRBV6-5, the J call TRBJ1-6; 9 bases align to TRBD1. CDR1 and CDR2 (germline): MNHEY, SVGAGI. The ends lost 6 bases at V and 10 bases at J; junction bases unmatched: 10. The CDR3 has 15 residues. The CDR3 is CASSSLGTGSSPLHF. Written as DNA, the CDR3 is TGTGCCAGCAGCTCCCTGGGGACAGGGTCATCACCCCTCCACTTT.

The chain uses TRBV6-6 and TRBJ1-3; D is ambiguous. V lost 0 bases, J lost 0 bases, and 9 bases lay in between. Germline lookup yields CDR1 MNHNY and CDR2 SVGAGI (reference sequence). This CDR3 is built from 16 residues. CDR3 nucleotide sequence: TGTGCCAGCAGTTACTCGGCTGGTGGCTCTGGAAACACCATATATTTT. Protein sequence: CASSYSAGGSGNTIYF.

The rearrangement joins TRBV3-1 (or the pseudogene TRBV3-2) to TRBJ2-3; D unresolved. From germline, CDR1 is LGHDT and CDR2 YNNKEL (reference sequence). The V and J ends lost 1 base and 7 bases respectively, with 21 bases between them. The CDR3 is 17 residues long. The DNA for the CDR3 is TGTGCCAGCAGCCAAGGGTACGGAGTGGTCCTTAGGAATACGCAGTATTTT. Translated, it gives CASSQGYGVVLRNTQYF.

The gene calls are TRBV30 and TRBJ1-2; TRBD1 agrees at 9 bases. The germline V gene has CDR1 GTSNPN and CDR2 SVGIG (reference sequence). With 4 bases clipped from V and 5 bases from J, the junction kept 8 bases outside the gene matches. The CDR3 loop spans 14 amino acids. Written as DNA, the CDR3 is TGTGCCTGGACGAGGACAGGGGAGGTTTATGGCTACACCTTC. Translated, it gives CAWTRTGEVYGYTF.

This chain links TRBV4-2 with TRBJ2-3; maybe TRBD2 (5 bases). The CDR3 is made up of 20 amino acids. V shed 4 bases and J shed 4 bases, with 30 bases lying between them. The germline CDR1 and CDR2 sequences are LGHNA and YNFKEQ. The CDR3 protein is CASSPEQYRQAREGPDTQYF. CDR3 coding DNA: TGTGCCAGCAGCCCAGAACAGTATCGGCAAGCTAGAGAGGGTCCAGATACGCAGTATTTT.

This clone was observed a single time. The V gene is TRBV2, the J gene TRBJ1-2; 8 nucleotides line up with TRBD1. The CDR3 is 14 amino acids. The V gene end was trimmed by 6 bases and the J gene end by 4 bases; junction bases not matched to a gene: 7. Germline V gene sequence: CDR1 SNHLY, CDR2 FYNNEI. The chain's CDR3 is CASRGQVEGYGYTF. DNA of the CDR3: TGTGCCAGCAGGGGACAGGTCGAAGGCTATGGCTACACCTTC.

The gene calls are TRBV4-2 and TRBJ2-5; a weak D match, TRBD1 (5 bases). The CDR3 extends over 15 amino acids. CDR1 and CDR2 from the germline V gene are LGHNA and YNFKEQ. V lost 1 base to trimming and J lost 4 bases, with 13 bases between them. CDR3 nucleotide sequence: TGTGCCAGCAGCCAAGTAGGGCAAGGGGCAGAGACCCAGTACTTC. Amino acids: CASSQVGQGAETQYF.

The chain links TRBV18 to TRBJ1-1; D might be TRBD1 (5 bases). The germline V gene has CDR1 KGHSH and CDR2 LQKENI. There are 15 residues in the CDR3. Trimming cost V 2 bases and J 5 bases, with 15 bases left between them. CDR3 region: CASSPIRQSSTEAFF. CDR3 nucleotides: TGTGCCAGCTCACCAATCCGACAGTCTTCTACTGAAGCTTTCTTT. The full variable domain, its missing parts supplied by reference TRBV18 and TRBJ1-1, is NAGVMQNPRHLVRRRGQEARLRCSPMKGHSHVYWYRQLPEEGLKFMVYLQKENIIDESGMPKERFSAEFPKEGPSILRIQQVVRGDSAAYFCASSPIRQSSTEAFFGQGTRLTVV.

This rearrangement joins TRBV5-4 to TRBJ2-7, with TRBD1 matching 9 bases. CDR1 is SGHNT, CDR2 YYREEE, per germline (reference sequence). V lost 1 base to trimming and J lost 3 bases; unmatched junction nucleotides: 5. This CDR3 is built from 15 residues. CDR3 residues: CASSLSLDRGYEQYF. DNA for the CDR3: TGTGCCAGCAGCTTGAGTTTGGACAGGGGCTACGAGCAGTACTTC.

The chain links TRBV7-8 to TRBJ1-5, with a possible D match to TRBD1 (5 bases). Germline V gene sequence: CDR1 SGHVS, CDR2 FQNEAQ. The CDR3 runs to 15 residues. Trimming cost V 5 bases and J 0 bases, with 11 bases left between them. As DNA, the CDR3 is TGTGCCAGCAGCCGCTCGACAGCTAGCAATCAGCCCCAGCATTTT. It translates to CASSRSTASNQPQHF.